One and the same sample provided the 18 T cell receptor beta chains below, sequenced in a study of T cells in Graves' hyperthyroidism and ophthalmopathy (dated by TCRdb to the late 2010s). The method was multiplex PCR. TCRdb lists the instrument as Illumina HiSeq 2000. Amplification of TCR beta CDR3 regions was carried out from RNA transcripts. For the first round of RT-PCR on the TCR CDR3, the HTBI primer set was used together with the Qiagen OneStep RT-PCR kit. The public reads were quality trimmed at Q25 with fastp and then assembled into clones with MiXCR by TCRdb, keeping productive beta chains. Every entry covers one CDR3 protein and lists the most common genes and DNA from its rows. Present in this sample are about 560,000 distinct CDR3 sequences, 16% of which were seen just once. The leading ten clones occupy 15% to 20% of the sample. The sequenced sample was blood. The receptors originated from a young woman with Graves' hyperthyroidism.

The sample holds many counts of this clonotype. This chain uses TRBV20-1 with TRBJ2-1; possible D gene TRBD2, 5 bases. Trimming removed 3 bases at V and 9 bases at J, with 12 bases between. Germline V gene sequence: CDR1 DFQATT, CDR2 SNEGSKA (reference sequence). The CDR3 sequence is 12 residues long. In DNA, the CDR3 is TGCAGTGCTAGCTTCCAGCGGCCTGAGCAGTTCTTC. It encodes CSASFQRPEQFF.

This chain links TRBV27 with TRBJ2-5; D unclear. CDR3 length equals 13 residues. Germline V lookup: CDR1 MNHEY, CDR2 SMNVEV (reference sequence). Trimming took 5 bases from V and 2 from J, leaving 9 bases between them. The CDR3: CASSTRTQETQYF. The CDR3 bases are TGTGCCAGCAGTACACGAACACAAGAGACCCAGTACTTC.

The table lists this clonotype with many counts. The chain is built from TRBV12-3 or TRBV12-4 and TRBJ2-7; tentative D call: TRBD1 (5 bases). The CDR3 runs 12 residues. The V end lost 5 bases, the J end lost 7 bases, and 12 bases lay between the germline ends. The CDR3, as DNA: TGTGCCAGCAGTGAGACAGTCCAGGAGCAGTACTTC. It codes for CASSETVQEQYF.

This clonotype was picked up many times. The chain combines TRBV2 with TRBJ2-1, with 10 bases aligning to TRBD2. The CDR3 extends over 14 amino acids. CDR1 is SNHLY, CDR2 FYNNEI, per germline. V shed 7 bases and J 6 bases; nucleotides not matched to a gene: 6. For the CDR3, the DNA is TGTGCCAGCACTAGCGGGAGATACAGCAATGAGCAGTTCTTC. Translating gives CASTSGRYSNEQFF.

This clonotype was counted between two and nine times. The chain links TRBV9 to TRBJ1-5, with a weak D call TRBD1 (5 bases). Trimming removed 3 bases at V and 3 bases at J, with 10 bases between. CDR1 SGDLS and CDR2 YYNGEE come from the germline V gene. This CDR3 is built from 14 residues. The CDR3 sequence is CASSAGQFNQPQHF. The DNA of the CDR3 is TGTGCCAGCAGCGCAGGACAATTCAATCAGCCCCAGCATTTT.

This clonotype was seen a few times. The chain carries TRBV20-1 and TRBJ1-3; tentatively, D is TRBD1 (5 bases). From germline, CDR1 is DFQATT and CDR2 SNEGSKA (reference sequence). The CDR3 runs 13 residues. Trimming pared 3 bases from V and 8 bases from J, leaving 14 bases between. DNA of the CDR3: TGCAGTGCTAGGGGACCCCCCGTGGACACCATATATTTT. This codes for CSARGPPVDTIYF.

This chain links TRBV11-3 with TRBJ2-7, with D tentatively TRBD2 (5 bases). CDR1 is SGHNT, CDR2 YENEEA, per germline. This CDR3 is 13 amino acids long. V shed 7 bases and J shed 3 bases, with 13 bases lying between them. CDR3: CASTPGIDYEQYF. The CDR3 coding sequence is TGTGCCAGCACCCCCGGGATAGACTACGAGCAGTACTTC.

For this clonotype: This may arise from a read error, as a much more abundant clone is one base away. CDR3 residues: CASSHTGSGGTDTQYF. The CDR3 DNA follows: TGTGCCAGCAGTCACACCGGGAGCGGCGGGACAGATACGCAGTATTTT. V and J are TRBV28 and TRBJ2-3; TRBD2 might be the D (6 bases). V lost 5 bases, J lost 3 bases, and 18 bases lay in between. CDR1 MDHEN and CDR2 SYDVKM come from the germline V gene. The CDR3 is made up of 16 amino acids.

This clonotype was counted ten times or more. The chain carries TRBV11-3 and TRBJ2-1, with D perhaps TRBD1 (6 bases). CDR1 is SGHNT and CDR2 is YENEEA in the germline V gene. This CDR3 is 16 amino acids long. Trimming stripped 5 bases from V and 2 bases from J, with 16 bases between. DNA of the CDR3: TGTGCCAGCAGCCCAGGACAGTCCAGGACCTACAATGAGCAGTTCTTC. Its translation is CASSPGQSRTYNEQFF.

As concerns this clonotype: A much larger clone differs from this one at a single base, so this may be a read error. The genes are TRBV7-8 and TRBJ1-1; perhaps TRBD1 as D (5 bases). The CDR3 extends over 15 amino acids. Germline values: CDR1 SGHVS, CDR2 FQNEAQ. DNA of the CDR3: TGTGCCAGCGGCTTGGGTGGGGGTGGGAACACTGAAGCTTTCTTT. The encoded protein is CASGLGGGGNTEAFF. The full variable domain, with the rest looked up from reference TRBV7-8 and TRBJ1-1, is GAGVSQSPRYKVAKRGQDVALRCDPISGHVSLFWYQQALGQGPEFLTYFQNEAQLDKSGLPSDRFFAERPEGSVSTLKIQRTQQEDSAVYLCASGLGGGGNTEAFFGQGTRLTVV.

This clonotype has only a few counts. The V gene is TRBV13, the J gene TRBJ1-1; 7 bases fit TRBD1. The CDR3 is 16 residues long. V shed 5 bases and J 7 bases; nucleotides not matched to a gene: 16. Germline assignment: CDR1 PRHDT and CDR2 FYEKMQ (reference sequence). The DNA of the CDR3 is TGTGCCAGCAGCCAAGCTTCGGGAAGGGGGCGGGGTGAAGCTTTCTTT. Protein: CASSQASGRGRGEAFF.

On this clonotype: One base away lies a much larger clone, so this may be a sequencing read error. The rearrangement links TRBV7-8 to TRBJ1-4; the D gene is possibly TRBD1 (5 bases). Looked up from germline, CDR1 is SGHVS and CDR2 is FQNEAQ. V lost 3 bases and J lost 5, with 13 bases in between. CDR3 size: 15 residues. The CDR3 region has the DNA TGTGCCAGCAGCTTGTTCCGGGACGTCAATGAAAAACTGTTTTTT. Translation gives CASSLFRDVNEKLFF.

The chain is built from TRBV27 and TRBJ2-1; maybe TRBD2 (6 bases). V lost 5 bases and J lost 4, with 12 bases in between. The CDR3 totals 14 residues. Per germline, CDR1 MNHEY and CDR2 SMNVEV (reference sequence). The CDR3 loop reads CASSVLAPYNEQFF. CDR3 bases: TGTGCCAGCAGTGTCCTAGCGCCTTACAATGAGCAGTTCTTC.

As to this clonotype: A clone one base away is much larger, so this may be a read error. This chain connects TRBV12-3 or TRBV12-4 to TRBJ2-3; the D is unclear. This CDR3 has 12 amino acids. V was cut by 6 bases and J by 4 bases, with 8 bases left in between. The CDR3, as DNA: TGTGCCAGCAGACCCTCAGCAGATACGCAGTATTTT. It is translated as CASRPSADTQYF.

The J gene is TRBJ1-1, the V gene TRBV19, with unresolved D. Per the germline V gene, CDR1 is LNHDA and CDR2 is SQIVND (reference sequence). V shed 5 bases and J shed 1 base, with 8 bases lying between them. The CDR3 is made up of 13 amino acids. Here the CDR3 reads CASSVTWNTEAFF. The CDR3 DNA is TGTGCCAGTAGTGTTACGTGGAACACTGAAGCTTTCTTT.

The genes are TRBV7-9 and TRBJ2-7, with 9 bases identical to TRBD1. There are 15 residues in the CDR3. Germline V lookup: CDR1 SEHNR, CDR2 FQNEAQ (reference sequence). Trimming removed 4 bases from V and 6 bases from J; junction bases left unmatched: 10. The CDR3 sequence is CASSYLDGTGLEQYF. DNA for the CDR3: TGTGCCAGCAGCTATCTGGACGGGACAGGGCTCGAGCAGTACTTC.

This chain links TRBV29-1 with TRBJ2-1; possibly TRBD2 for D (6 bases). The CDR3 totals 11 residues. The V and J ends lost 3 bases and 10 bases respectively, with 10 bases between them. The germline CDR1 and CDR2 sequences are SQVTM and ANQGSEA. The CDR3 sequence: CSVDLAIEQFF. The DNA for the CDR3 is TGCAGCGTTGATCTAGCGATCGAGCAGTTCTTC.

There are many counts of this clonotype. V usage is TRBV18 and J usage is TRBJ2-5; 8 bases fit TRBD1. Trimming removed 8 bases from V and 1 base from J; junction bases left unmatched: 0. CDR3 length: 12 residues. Germline assignment: CDR1 KGHSH and CDR2 LQKENI. The CDR3 sequence: CASDRGQETQYF. CDR3 nucleotide sequence: TGTGCCAGCGACAGGGGCCAAGAGACCCAGTACTTC.